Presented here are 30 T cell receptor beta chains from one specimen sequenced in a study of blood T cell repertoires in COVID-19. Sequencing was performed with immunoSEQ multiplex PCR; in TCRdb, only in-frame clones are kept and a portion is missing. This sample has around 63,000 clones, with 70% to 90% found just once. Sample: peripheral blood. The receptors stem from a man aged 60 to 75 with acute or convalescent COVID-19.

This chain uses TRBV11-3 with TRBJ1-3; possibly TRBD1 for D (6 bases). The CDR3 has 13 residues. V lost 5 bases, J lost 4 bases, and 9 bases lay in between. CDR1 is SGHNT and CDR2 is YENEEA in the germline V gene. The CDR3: CASSPGQGNTIYF. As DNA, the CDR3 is TGTGCCAGCAGCCCCGGACAGGGAAACACCATATATTTT.

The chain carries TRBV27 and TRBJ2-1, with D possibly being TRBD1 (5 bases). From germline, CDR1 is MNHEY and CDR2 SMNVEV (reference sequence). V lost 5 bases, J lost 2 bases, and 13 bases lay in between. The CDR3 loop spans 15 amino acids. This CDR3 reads CASSVARDAYNEQFF. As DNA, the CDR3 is TGTGCCAGCAGTGTTGCCAGGGATGCCTACAATGAGCAGTTCTTC.

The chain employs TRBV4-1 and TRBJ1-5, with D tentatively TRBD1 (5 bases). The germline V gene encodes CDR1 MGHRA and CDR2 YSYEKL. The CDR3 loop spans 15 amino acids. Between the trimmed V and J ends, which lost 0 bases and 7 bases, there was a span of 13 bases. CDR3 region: CASSQDPAGNQPQHF. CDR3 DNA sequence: TGCGCCAGCAGCCAAGATCCGGCAGGGAACCAGCCCCAGCATTTT.

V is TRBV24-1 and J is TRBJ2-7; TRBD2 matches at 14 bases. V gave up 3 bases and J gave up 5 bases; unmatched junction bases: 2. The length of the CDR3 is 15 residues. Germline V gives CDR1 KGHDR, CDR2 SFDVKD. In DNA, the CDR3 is TGTGCCACCAGTGATGGACTAGCGGGGGGCCACGAGCAGTACTTC. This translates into CATSDGLAGGHEQYF.

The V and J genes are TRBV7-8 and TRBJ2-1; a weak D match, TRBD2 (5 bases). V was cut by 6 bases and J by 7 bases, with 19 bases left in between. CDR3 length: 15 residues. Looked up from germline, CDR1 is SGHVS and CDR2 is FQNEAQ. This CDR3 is CASRPTGPSGNEQFF. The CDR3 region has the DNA TGTGCCAGCAGACCAACCGGGCCCTCGGGAAATGAGCAGTTCTTC.

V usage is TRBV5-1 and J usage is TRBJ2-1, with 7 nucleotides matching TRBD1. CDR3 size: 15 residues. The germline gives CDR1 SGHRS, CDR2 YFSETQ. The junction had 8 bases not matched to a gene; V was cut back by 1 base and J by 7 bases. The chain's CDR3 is CASSLSGQVINEQFF. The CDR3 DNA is TGCGCCAGCAGCTTGAGCGGACAGGTCATAAATGAGCAGTTCTTC.

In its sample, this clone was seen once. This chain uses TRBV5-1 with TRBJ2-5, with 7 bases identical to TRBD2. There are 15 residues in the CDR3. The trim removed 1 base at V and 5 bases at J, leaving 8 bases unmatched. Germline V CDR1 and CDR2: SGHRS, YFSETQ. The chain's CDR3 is CASSLLASGVETQYF. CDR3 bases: TGCGCCAGCAGCTTGTTAGCGAGCGGGGTGGAGACCCAGTACTTC.

The CDR3 sequence: CASSLSGQSYEQYF. Here the CDR3 DNA reads TGTGCCAGCAGCCTCTCCGGACAGTCCTACGAGCAGTACTTC. V usage is TRBV11-2 and J usage is TRBJ2-7; tentatively, D is TRBD1 (6 bases). In germline, CDR1 is SGHAT, CDR2 FQNNGV. This CDR3 is 14 amino acids long. Trimming stripped 5 bases from V and 1 base from J, with 12 bases between.

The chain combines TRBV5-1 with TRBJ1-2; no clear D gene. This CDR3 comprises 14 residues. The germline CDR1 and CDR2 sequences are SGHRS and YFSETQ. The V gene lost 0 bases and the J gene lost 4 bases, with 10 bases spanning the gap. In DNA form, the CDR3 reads TGCGCCAGCAGCTTGGCAACAGTTCGCTATGGCTACACCTTC. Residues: CASSLATVRYGYTF.

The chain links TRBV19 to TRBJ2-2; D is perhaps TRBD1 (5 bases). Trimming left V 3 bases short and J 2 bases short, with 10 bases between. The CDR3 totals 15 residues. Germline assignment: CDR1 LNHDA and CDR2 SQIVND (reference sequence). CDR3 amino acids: CASSIEDTNTGELFF. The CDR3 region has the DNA TGTGCCAGTAGTATCGAGGACACTAACACCGGGGAGCTGTTTTTT.

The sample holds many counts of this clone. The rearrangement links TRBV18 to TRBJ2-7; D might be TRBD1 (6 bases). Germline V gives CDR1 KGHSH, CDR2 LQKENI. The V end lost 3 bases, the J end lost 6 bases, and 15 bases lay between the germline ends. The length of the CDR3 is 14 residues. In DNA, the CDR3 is TGTGCCAGCTCACCGGGGGACACTTCTGGCGAGCAGTACTTC. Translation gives CASSPGDTSGEQYF.

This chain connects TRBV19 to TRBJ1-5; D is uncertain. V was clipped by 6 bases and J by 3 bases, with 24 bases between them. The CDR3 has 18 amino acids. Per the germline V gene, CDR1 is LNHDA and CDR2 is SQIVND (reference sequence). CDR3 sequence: CASSGSGPFFFHNQPQHF. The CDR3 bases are TGTGCCAGTAGCGGGAGCGGCCCCTTTTTCTTTCACAATCAGCCCCAGCATTTT.

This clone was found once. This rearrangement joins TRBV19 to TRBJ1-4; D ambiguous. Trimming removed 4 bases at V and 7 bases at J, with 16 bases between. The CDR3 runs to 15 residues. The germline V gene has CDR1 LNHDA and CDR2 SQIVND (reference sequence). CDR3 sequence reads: CASSRGPGPSEKLFF. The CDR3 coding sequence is TGTGCCAGTAGTAGAGGGCCGGGTCCGAGTGAAAAACTGTTTTTT.

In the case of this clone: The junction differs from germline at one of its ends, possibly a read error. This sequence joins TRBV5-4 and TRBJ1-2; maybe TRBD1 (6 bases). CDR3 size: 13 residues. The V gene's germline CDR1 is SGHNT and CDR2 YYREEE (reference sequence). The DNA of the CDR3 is TGTGCCAGCAGCTTGAAGGTCGAGGACAGCCTACTCTTC. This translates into CASSLKVEDSLLF.

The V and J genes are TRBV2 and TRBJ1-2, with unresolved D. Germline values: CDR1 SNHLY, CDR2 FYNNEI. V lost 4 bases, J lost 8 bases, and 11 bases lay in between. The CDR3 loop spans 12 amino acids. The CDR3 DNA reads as TGTGCCAGCAGTGTGGCGGAAAGCGGCTACACCTTC. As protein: CASSVAESGYTF.

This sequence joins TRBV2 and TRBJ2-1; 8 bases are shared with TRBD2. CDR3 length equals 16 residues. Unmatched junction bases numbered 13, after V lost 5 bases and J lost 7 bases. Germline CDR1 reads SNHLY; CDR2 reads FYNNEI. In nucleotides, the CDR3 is TGTGCCAGCAGTCCTACTTCTCCCGGGACTAGAAATGAGCAGTTCTTC. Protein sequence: CASSPTSPGTRNEQFF.

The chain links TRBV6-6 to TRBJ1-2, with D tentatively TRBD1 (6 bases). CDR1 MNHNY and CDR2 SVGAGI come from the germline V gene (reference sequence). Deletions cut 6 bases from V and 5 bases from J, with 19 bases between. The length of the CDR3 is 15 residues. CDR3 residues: CASRPTGGVKYGYTF. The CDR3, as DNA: TGTGCCAGCAGGCCCACGGGGGGCGTTAAGTATGGCTACACCTTC.

The CDR3 DNA follows: TGTGCCACTAGGAGTGCGGGGCGGGGGCAAGAGACCCAGTACTTC. Translated, it gives CATRSAGRGQETQYF. The genes are TRBV19 and TRBJ2-5; 7 positions agree with TRBD2. The CDR3 is 15 amino acids. The V gene's germline CDR1 is LNHDA and CDR2 SQIVND (reference sequence). Germline trimming cut 10 bases from V and 2 bases from J; bases unmatched to any gene: 13.

The CDR3 here is CAWSTGALAGGPTRSSYEQYF. The CDR3 DNA sequence: TGTGCCTGGAGTACAGGGGCTCTAGCGGGGGGACCAACCCGGAGCTCCTACGAGCAGTACTTC. The chain recombines TRBV30 with TRBJ2-7, with 11 bases lining up with TRBD2. The CDR3 loop spans 21 amino acids. Germline CDR1 reads GTSNPN; CDR2 reads SVGIG (reference sequence). V gave up 2 bases and J gave up 0 bases; unmatched junction bases: 21. Combining the CDR3 with reference TRBV30 and TRBJ2-7 gives the whole variable domain SQTIHQWPATLVQPVGSPLSLECTVEGTSNPNLYWYRQAAGRGLQLLFYSVGIGQISSEVPQNLSASRPQDRQFILSSKKLLLSDSGFYLCAWSTGALAGGPTRSSYEQYFGPGTRLTVT.

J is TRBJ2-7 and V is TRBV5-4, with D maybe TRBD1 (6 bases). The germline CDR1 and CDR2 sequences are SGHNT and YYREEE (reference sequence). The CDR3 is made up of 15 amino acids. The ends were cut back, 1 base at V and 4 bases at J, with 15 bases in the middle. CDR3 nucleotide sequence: TGTGCCAGCAGCTTGCCCGGGACACGGACATACGAGCAGTACTTC. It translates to CASSLPGTRTYEQYF.

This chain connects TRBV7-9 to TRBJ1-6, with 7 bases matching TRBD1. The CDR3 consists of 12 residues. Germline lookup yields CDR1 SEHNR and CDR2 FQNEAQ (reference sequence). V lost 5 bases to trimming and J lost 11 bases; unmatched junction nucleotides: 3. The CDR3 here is CASSPDRPPLHF. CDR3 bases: TGTGCCAGCAGCCCGGACAGGCCACCCCTCCACTTT.

CDR3 amino acids: CASSSSGGPYEQYF. In nucleotides, the CDR3 is TGTGCCAGCAGTTCTAGCGGGGGGCCTTACGAGCAGTACTTC. The gene calls are TRBV27 and TRBJ2-7; 11 bases agree with TRBD2. Trimming cost V 4 bases and J 4 bases; bases outside gene matches: 3. Germline CDR1 and CDR2: MNHEY and SMNVEV (reference sequence). The CDR3 is 14 amino acids.

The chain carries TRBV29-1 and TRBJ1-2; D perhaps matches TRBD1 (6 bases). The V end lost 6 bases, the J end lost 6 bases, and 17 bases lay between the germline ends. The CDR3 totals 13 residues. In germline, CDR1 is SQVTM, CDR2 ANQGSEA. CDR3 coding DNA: TGCAGCGTGCAGCGGGGGCGCGGAGATGGCTACACCTTC. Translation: CSVQRGRGDGYTF.

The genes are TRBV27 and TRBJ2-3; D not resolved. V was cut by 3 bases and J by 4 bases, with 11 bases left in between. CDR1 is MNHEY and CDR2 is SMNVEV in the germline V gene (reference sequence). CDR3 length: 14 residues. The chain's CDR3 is CASSFGRRSDTQYF. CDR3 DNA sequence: TGTGCCAGCAGTTTTGGCAGGCGCTCAGATACGCAGTATTTT.

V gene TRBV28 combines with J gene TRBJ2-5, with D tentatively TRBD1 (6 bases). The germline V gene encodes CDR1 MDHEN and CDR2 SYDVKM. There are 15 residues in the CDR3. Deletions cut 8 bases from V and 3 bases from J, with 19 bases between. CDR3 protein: CASRTHGRGEETQYF. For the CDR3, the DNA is TGTGCCAGCCGAACCCACGGCAGGGGTGAAGAGACCCAGTACTTC.

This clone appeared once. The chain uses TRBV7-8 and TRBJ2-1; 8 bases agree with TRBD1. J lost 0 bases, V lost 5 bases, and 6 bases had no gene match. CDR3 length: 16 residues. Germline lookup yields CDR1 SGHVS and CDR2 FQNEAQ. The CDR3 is CASSLTGVVSYNEQFF. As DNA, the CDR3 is TGTGCCAGCAGCCTGACAGGGGTTGTCTCCTACAATGAGCAGTTCTTC. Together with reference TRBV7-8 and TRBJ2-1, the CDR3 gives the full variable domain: GAGVSQSPRYKVAKRGQDVALRCDPISGHVSLFWYQQALGQGPEFLTYFQNEAQLDKSGLPSDRFFAERPEGSVSTLKIQRTQQEDSAVYLCASSLTGVVSYNEQFFGPGTRLTVL.

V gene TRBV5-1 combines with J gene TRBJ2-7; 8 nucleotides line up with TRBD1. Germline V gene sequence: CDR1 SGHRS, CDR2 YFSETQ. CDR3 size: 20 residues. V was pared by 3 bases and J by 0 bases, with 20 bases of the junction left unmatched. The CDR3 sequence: CASSSLILGTGERDSYEQYF. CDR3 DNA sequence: TGCGCCAGCAGCTCCTTAATCTTGGGGACAGGAGAGAGGGACTCCTACGAGCAGTACTTC.

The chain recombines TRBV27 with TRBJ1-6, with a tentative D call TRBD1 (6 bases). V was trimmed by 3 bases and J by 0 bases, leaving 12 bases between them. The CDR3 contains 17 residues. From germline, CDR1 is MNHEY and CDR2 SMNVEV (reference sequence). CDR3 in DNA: TGTGCCAGCAGTTTGGAGGACAGATCCTCCTATAATTCACCCCTCCACTTT. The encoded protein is CASSLEDRSSYNSPLHF.

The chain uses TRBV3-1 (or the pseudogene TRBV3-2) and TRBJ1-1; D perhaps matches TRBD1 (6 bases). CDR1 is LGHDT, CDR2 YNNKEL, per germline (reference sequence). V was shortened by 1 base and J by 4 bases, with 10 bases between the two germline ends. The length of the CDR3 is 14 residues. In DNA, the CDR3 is TGTGCCAGCAGCCAAGGAACAGGGTTCACTGAAGCTTTCTTT. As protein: CASSQGTGFTEAFF.

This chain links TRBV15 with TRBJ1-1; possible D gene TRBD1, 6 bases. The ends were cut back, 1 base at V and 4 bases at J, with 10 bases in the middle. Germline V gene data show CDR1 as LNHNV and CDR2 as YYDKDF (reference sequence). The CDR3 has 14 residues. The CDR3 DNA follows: TGTGCCACCAGCAGAGGGACAGAGGGCACTGAAGCTTTCTTT. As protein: CATSRGTEGTEAFF.